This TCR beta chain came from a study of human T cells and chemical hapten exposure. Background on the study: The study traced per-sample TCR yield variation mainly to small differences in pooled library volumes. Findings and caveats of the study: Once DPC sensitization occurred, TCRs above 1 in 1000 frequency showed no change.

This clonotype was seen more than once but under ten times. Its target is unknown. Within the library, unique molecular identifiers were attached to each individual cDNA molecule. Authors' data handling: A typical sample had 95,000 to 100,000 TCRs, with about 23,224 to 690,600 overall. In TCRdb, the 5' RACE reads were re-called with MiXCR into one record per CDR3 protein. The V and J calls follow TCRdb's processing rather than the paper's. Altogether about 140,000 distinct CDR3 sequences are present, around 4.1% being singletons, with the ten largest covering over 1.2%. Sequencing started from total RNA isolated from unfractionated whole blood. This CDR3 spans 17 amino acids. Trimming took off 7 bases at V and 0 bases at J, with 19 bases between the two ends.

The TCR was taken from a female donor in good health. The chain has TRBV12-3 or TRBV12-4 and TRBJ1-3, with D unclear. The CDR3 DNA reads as TGTGCCAGCAACCATTTCTTCGCGGAGGGCTCTGGAAACACCATATATTTT. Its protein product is CASNHFFAEGSGNTIYF.